This T cell receptor beta chain is drawn from a study of blood T cell repertoires in COVID-19. Study background: The origin of the acute and convalescent COVID-19 samples was the United States, Italy and Spain.

This CDR3 comprises 15 residues. The V gene's germline CDR1 is SGHTA and CDR2 FQGNSA. Trimming removed 1 base at V and 0 bases at J, with 10 bases between. The table came from immunoSEQ multiplex PCR; TCRdb's copy has only in-frame clones and leaves some out. The data hold about 48,000 clones, with approximately 88% observed a single time. This chain joins TRBV7-2 and TRBJ2-7, with D perhaps TRBD2 (5 bases). Sequencing was performed on peripheral blood. The sequence came from a man between 70 and 80 years old with acute or convalescent COVID-19. This chain's CDR3 is CASSLVRASSYEQYF. The CDR3 region has the DNA TGTGCCAGCAGCTTAGTGCGGGCCAGCTCCTACGAGCAGTACTTC.